These 20 T cell receptor beta chains were all obtained from the same sample, sequenced in a study of T cells in Graves' hyperthyroidism and ophthalmopathy. Using RNA transcripts as the source, TCR beta CDR3 regions were amplified. The HTBI primer set served for first-round RT-PCR of the TCR CDR3. TCRdb independently ran MiXCR on the multiplex PCR reads; one entry per CDR3 protein. The profile covers fewer than 400,000 distinct CDR3 sequences, with approximately 14% appearing a single time and around 30% taken by the ten largest. The sample consisted of blood. These receptors all stem from a young woman with Graves' hyperthyroidism that later progressed to Graves' ophthalmopathy.

About this clonotype itself: Relative to the germline gene, one junction end is altered; a read error may explain this. The rearrangement links TRBV3-1 to TRBJ2-2; a possible D gene is TRBD2 (6 bases). This CDR3 contains 19 residues. Germline values: CDR1 LGHDT, CDR2 YNNKEL (reference sequence). CDR3 in DNA: TGTGCCAGCAGCCAATCGTCATTTCGGCTAGCGTTTTTCGCCGGGGAGCGGTTTTTT. Translated: CASSQSSFRLAFFAGERFF. Supplemented by reference TRBV3-1 and TRBJ2-2, the full variable domain reads DTAVSQTPKYLVTQMGNDKSIKCEQNLGHDTMYWYKQDSKKFLKIMFSYNNKELIINETVPNRFSPKSPDKAHLNLHINSLELGDSAVYFCASSQSSFRLAFFAGERFFGEGSRLTVL.

This clonotype was detected ten times or more. The V and J genes are TRBV20-1 and TRBJ1-2; D gene uncertain. Germline-derived CDR1 and CDR2 are DFQATT and SNEGSKA (reference sequence). V was shortened by 3 bases and J by 2 bases, with 16 bases between the two germline ends. The CDR3 is 15 residues long. The DNA for the CDR3 is TGCAGTGCTAGTTTGGCAGGAGCTACGAACTATGGCTACACCTTC. Its protein product is CSASLAGATNYGYTF.

The sample holds many counts of this clonotype. V and J are TRBV28 and TRBJ1-6; TRBD1 might be the D (5 bases). CDR1 MDHEN and CDR2 SYDVKM come from the germline V gene. The CDR3 covers 13 residues. V was clipped by 7 bases and J by 9 bases, with 13 bases between them. The DNA of the CDR3 is TGTGCCAGCACCGTGGGGGAACCTTCACCCCTCCACTTT. It encodes CASTVGEPSPLHF.

There are many counts of this clonotype. The V and J genes are TRBV4-1 and TRBJ2-3; D gene uncertain. Germline-derived CDR1 and CDR2 are MGHRA and YSYEKL. CDR3 length: 16 residues. V was clipped by 0 bases and J by 0 bases, with 10 bases between them. Here the CDR3 reads CASSQDVESSTDTQYF. The CDR3 nucleotides read TGCGCCAGCAGCCAAGATGTAGAATCTAGCACAGATACGCAGTATTTT.

As regards this clonotype: A much larger clonotype is one base distant, so this may be a read error. This chain joins TRBV27 and TRBJ2-3, with D perhaps matching TRBD2 (6 bases). The germline V and J ends were trimmed by 8 bases and 0 bases, with 18 bases remaining between them. This CDR3 has 16 residues. CDR1 and CDR2 from the germline V gene are MNHEY and SMNVEV (reference sequence). CDR3 DNA: TGTGCCAGCGGGTATTATGGGCGGGAAAGCACAGATACGCAGTATTTT. This gives the protein CASGYYGRESTDTQYF.

The chain carries TRBV27 and TRBJ2-7; TRBD1 aligns across 10 bases. CDR3 length: 15 residues. The V and J ends lost 5 bases and 2 bases, in that order; junction bases with no gene match: 6. The germline gives CDR1 MNHEY, CDR2 SMNVEV (reference sequence). The CDR3 region is CASSPGTGATYEQYF. Here the CDR3 DNA reads TGTGCCAGCAGTCCGGGGACAGGGGCGACCTACGAGCAGTACTTC.

This chain connects TRBV7-9 to TRBJ1-1; TRBD1 agrees at 8 bases. Trimming cost V 1 base and J 1 base; bases outside gene matches: 5. The CDR3 is 16 amino acids. CDR1 and CDR2 (germline): SEHNR, FQNEAQ (reference sequence). The CDR3 region has the DNA TGTGCCAGCAGCTTAGTTGGACAGGGCCGGAACACTGAAGCTTTCTTT. Protein product: CASSLVGQGRNTEAFF.

In nucleotides, the CDR3 is TGTGCCAGCAGCTCCGGGACTAGCGGGAACTACAATGAGCAGTTCTTC. Translated: CASSSGTSGNYNEQFF. The genes are TRBV5-8 and TRBJ2-1, with 13 bases fitting TRBD2. CDR3 length equals 16 residues. Germline CDR1 is SGHTS and CDR2 is YDEGEE. Unmatched junction bases numbered 3, after V lost 3 bases and J lost 3 bases.

The table lists this clonotype with many counts. The chain is built from TRBV7-3 and TRBJ2-3; TRBD2 agrees at 8 bases. CDR1 is SGHTA, CDR2 FQGTGA, per germline. The V and J ends lost 2 bases and 3 bases, in that order; junction bases with no gene match: 4. The CDR3 runs 15 residues. This chain's CDR3 is CASSLGASGTDTQYF. CDR3 nucleotides: TGTGCCAGCAGCTTAGGGGCTAGCGGGACAGATACGCAGTATTTT.

This chain links TRBV6-2 or TRBV6-3 with TRBJ1-1; tentative D call: TRBD1 (5 bases). Trimming removed 2 bases at V and 1 base at J, with 5 bases between. The CDR3 extends over 13 amino acids. Germline V lookup: CDR1 MNHEY, CDR2 SVGEGT. Here the CDR3 DNA reads TGTGCCAGCAGTTACCAGGGGAACACTGAAGCTTTCTTT. The encoded protein is CASSYQGNTEAFF.

In its sample, this clonotype was seen many times. The chain carries TRBV20-1 and TRBJ2-1, with D uncertain. The CDR3 has 12 amino acids. Per the germline V gene, CDR1 is DFQATT and CDR2 is SNEGSKA (reference sequence). V was shortened by 6 bases and J by 15 bases, with 21 bases between the two germline ends. The CDR3 loop reads CSAHAPSKPWFF. The CDR3 coding sequence is TGCAGTGCGCATGCCCCCTCGAAACCCTGGTTCTTC.

The chain carries TRBV10-3 and TRBJ1-5, with a tentative D call TRBD1 (5 bases). The CDR3 is 11 amino acids. V was shortened by 2 bases and J by 9 bases, with 5 bases between the two germline ends. Germline V gene lookup returns CDR1 ENHRY and CDR2 SYGVKD. The CDR3 loop is CAISEGGPQHF. DNA for the CDR3: TGTGCCATCAGTGAGGGGGGGCCCCAGCATTTT.

V is TRBV6-2 or TRBV6-3 and J is TRBJ2-1; tentatively, D is TRBD2 (7 bases). Between the trimmed V and J ends, which lost 5 bases and 0 bases, there was a span of 23 bases. The CDR3 loop spans 19 amino acids. The germline V gene encodes CDR1 MNHEY and CDR2 SVGEGT. The CDR3 spells CASSRDRWGGGSSYNEQFF. The CDR3 DNA reads as TGTGCCAGCAGTCGCGACCGGTGGGGGGGCGGGAGCTCCTACAATGAGCAGTTCTTC.

The V and J genes are TRBV6-1 and TRBJ1-5, with a possible D match to TRBD1 (5 bases). V shed 4 bases and J shed 0 bases, with 13 bases lying between them. The CDR3 runs to 16 residues. The V gene's germline CDR1 is MNHNS and CDR2 SASEGT. The CDR3 coding sequence is TGTGCCAGCAGTGCGGCGGGACCTTATAGCAATCAGCCCCAGCATTTT. This sequence encodes CASSAAGPYSNQPQHF.

In its sample, this clonotype was seen a few times. CDR3 bases: TGTGCCATCAGCGACGGGGAGTACAATGAGCAGTTCTTC. It codes for CAISDGEYNEQFF. This chain joins TRBV10-3 and TRBJ2-1; D may be TRBD2 (5 bases). V was cut by 6 bases and J by 4 bases, with 10 bases left in between. In germline, CDR1 is ENHRY, CDR2 SYGVKD. This CDR3 comprises 13 residues.

The genes are TRBV12-3 or TRBV12-4 and TRBJ2-7; D is unclear. The CDR3 spans 14 residues. The V end was cut by 6 bases, the J end by 4 bases, with 16 bases between. The CDR3: CASSPTYRAYEQYF. As DNA, the CDR3 is TGTGCCAGCAGCCCCACATACCGGGCGTACGAGCAGTACTTC.

The chain uses TRBV14 and TRBJ1-3; no clear D gene. V lost 1 base and J 0 bases, leaving 7 bases between the germline ends. CDR3 size: 15 residues. CDR1 is SGHDN and CDR2 is FVKESK in the germline V gene. CDR3 sequence: CASSQVLSSGNTIYF. The CDR3 DNA sequence: TGTGCCAGCAGCCAAGTACTGAGCTCTGGAAACACCATATATTTT.

This sequence joins TRBV30 and TRBJ1-6; no firm D call. Per the germline V gene, CDR1 is GTSNPN and CDR2 is SVGIG (reference sequence). There are 12 residues in the CDR3. Deletions cut 4 bases from V and 10 bases from J, with 11 bases between. CDR3 loop: CAWTYGFSPLHF. CDR3 DNA: TGTGCCTGGACATATGGTTTCTCACCCCTCCACTTT.

This clonotype appeared many times. J is TRBJ2-7 and V is TRBV18; D uncertain. CDR1 and CDR2 from the germline V gene are KGHSH and LQKENI. This CDR3 has 13 amino acids. V was cut by 6 bases and J by 5 bases, with 14 bases left in between. The CDR3 loop reads CASSLQAQNEQYF. DNA for the CDR3: TGTGCCAGCTCCCTCCAAGCTCAGAACGAGCAGTACTTC.

There are many counts of this clonotype. The chain has TRBV2 and TRBJ1-5; D call uncertain. This CDR3 comprises 17 residues. Trimming shortened V by 3 bases and J by 1 base, and 16 bases separated the two germline ends. CDR1 is SNHLY, CDR2 FYNNEI, per germline. The CDR3 bases are TGTGCCAGCAGTGATAAGGTAGGGTGGAAAAGCAATCAGCCCCAGCATTTT. Its translation is CASSDKVGWKSNQPQHF.